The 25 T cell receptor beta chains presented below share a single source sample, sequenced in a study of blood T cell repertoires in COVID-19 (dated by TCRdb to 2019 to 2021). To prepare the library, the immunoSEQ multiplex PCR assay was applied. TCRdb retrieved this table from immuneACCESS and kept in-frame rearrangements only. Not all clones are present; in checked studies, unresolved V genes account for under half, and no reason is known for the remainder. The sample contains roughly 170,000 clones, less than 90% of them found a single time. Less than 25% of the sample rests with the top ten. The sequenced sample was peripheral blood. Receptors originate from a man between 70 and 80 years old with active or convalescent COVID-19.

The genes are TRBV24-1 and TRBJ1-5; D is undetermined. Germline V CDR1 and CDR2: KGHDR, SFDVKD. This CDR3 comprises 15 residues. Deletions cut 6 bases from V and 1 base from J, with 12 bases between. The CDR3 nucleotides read TGTGCCACCAGTAAGGGCAGCGGGAGCAATCAGCCCCAGCATTTT. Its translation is CATSKGSGSNQPQHF.

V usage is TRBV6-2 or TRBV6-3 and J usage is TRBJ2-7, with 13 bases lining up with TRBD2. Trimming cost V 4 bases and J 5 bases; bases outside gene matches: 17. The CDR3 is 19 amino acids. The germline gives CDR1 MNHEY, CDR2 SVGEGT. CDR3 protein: CASSFISRLAGGRLNEQYF. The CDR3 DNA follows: TGTGCCAGCAGTTTCATCTCGCGACTAGCGGGGGGCCGCTTAAACGAGCAGTACTTC.

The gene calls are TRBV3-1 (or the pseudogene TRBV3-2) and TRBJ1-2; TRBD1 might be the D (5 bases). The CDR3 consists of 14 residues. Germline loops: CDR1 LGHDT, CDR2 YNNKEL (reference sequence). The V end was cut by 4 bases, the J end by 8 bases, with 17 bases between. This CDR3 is CASSRRARGEGYTF. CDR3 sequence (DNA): TGTGCCAGCAGCCGAAGAGCACGGGGGGAAGGCTACACCTTC.

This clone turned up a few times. The chain's CDR3 is CATSDRDSYGYTF. CDR3 nucleotides: TGTGCCACCAGTGACCGGGACAGCTATGGCTACACCTTC. The gene calls are TRBV24-1 and TRBJ1-2; the match to TRBD1 covers 7 bases. The CDR3 length is 13 residues. The germline V gene encodes CDR1 KGHDR and CDR2 SFDVKD. V was clipped by 4 bases and J by 4 bases; unmatched bases: 2.

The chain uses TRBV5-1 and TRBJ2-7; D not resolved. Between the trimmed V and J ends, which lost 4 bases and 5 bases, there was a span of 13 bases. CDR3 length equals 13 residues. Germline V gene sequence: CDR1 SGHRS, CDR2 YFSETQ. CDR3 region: CASSRSSWDEQYF. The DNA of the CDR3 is TGCGCCAGCAGCCGTTCTAGTTGGGACGAGCAGTACTTC.

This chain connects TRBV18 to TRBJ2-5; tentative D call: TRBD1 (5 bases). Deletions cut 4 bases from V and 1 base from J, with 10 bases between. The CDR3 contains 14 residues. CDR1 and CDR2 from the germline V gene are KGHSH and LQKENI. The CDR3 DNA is TGTGCCAGCTCACTCAGACAGATCCAAGAGACCCAGTACTTC. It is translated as CASSLRQIQETQYF.

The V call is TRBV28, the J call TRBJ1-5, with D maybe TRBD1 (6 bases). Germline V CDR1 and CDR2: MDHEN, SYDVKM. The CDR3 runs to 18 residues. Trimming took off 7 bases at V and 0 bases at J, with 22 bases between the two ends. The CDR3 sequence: CASTSPAGTTHSNQPQHF. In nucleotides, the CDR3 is TGTGCCAGCACCTCCCCAGCGGGGACAACACATAGCAATCAGCCCCAGCATTTT.

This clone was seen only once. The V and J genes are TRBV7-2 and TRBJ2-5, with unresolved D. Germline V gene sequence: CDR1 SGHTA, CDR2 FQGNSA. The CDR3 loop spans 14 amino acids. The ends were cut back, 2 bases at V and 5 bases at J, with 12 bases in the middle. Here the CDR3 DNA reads TGTGCCAGCAGCTTACGGATCAACGGGGAGACCCAGTACTTC. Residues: CASSLRINGETQYF. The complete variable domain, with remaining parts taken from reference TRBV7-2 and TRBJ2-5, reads GAGVSQSPSNKVTEKGKDVELRCDPISGHTALYWYRQSLGQGLEFLIYFQGNSAPDKSGLPSDRFSAERTGGSVSTLTIQRTQQEDSAVYLCASSLRINGETQYFGPGTRLLVL.

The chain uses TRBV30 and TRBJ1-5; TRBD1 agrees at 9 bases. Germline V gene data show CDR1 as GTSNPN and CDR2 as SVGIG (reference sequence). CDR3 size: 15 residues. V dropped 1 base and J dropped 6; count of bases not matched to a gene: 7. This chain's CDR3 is CAWSGGWTGAQPQHF. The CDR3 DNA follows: TGTGCCTGGAGTGGAGGGTGGACAGGGGCTCAGCCCCAGCATTTT.

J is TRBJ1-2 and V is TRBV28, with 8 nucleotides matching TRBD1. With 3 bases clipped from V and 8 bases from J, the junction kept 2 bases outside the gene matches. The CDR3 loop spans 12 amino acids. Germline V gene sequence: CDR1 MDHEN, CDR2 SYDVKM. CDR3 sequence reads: CASSLTGEGYTF. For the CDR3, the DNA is TGTGCCAGCAGTTTGACAGGGGAGGGCTACACCTTC.

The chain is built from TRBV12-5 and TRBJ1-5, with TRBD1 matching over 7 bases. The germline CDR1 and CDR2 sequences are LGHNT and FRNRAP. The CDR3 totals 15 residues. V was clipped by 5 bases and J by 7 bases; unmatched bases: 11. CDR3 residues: CASGPQGTVGQPQHF. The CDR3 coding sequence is TGTGCTAGTGGTCCGCAGGGGACAGTGGGGCAGCCCCAGCATTTT.

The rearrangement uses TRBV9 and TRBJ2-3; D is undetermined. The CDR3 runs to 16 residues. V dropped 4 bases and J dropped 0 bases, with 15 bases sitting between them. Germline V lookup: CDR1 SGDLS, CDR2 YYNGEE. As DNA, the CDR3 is TGTGCCAGCAGCCCCCCAGCCTCAGGTAGCACAGATACGCAGTATTTT. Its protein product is CASSPPASGSTDTQYF.

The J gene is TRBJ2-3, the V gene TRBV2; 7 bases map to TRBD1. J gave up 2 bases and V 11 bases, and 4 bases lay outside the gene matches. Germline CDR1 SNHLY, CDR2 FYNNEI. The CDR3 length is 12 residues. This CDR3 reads CAGQVSTDTQYF. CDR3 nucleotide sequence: TGTGCCGGACAGGTGTCCACAGATACGCAGTATTTT.

CDR3 protein: CASSPGTGVPGYTF. The CDR3, as DNA: TGTGCCAGCAGCCCCGGGACAGGCGTACCTGGCTACACCTTC. J is TRBJ1-2 and V is TRBV5-4; TRBD1 aligns across 8 bases. Trimming cost V 4 bases and J 7 bases; bases outside gene matches: 9. Looked up from germline, CDR1 is SGHNT and CDR2 is YYREEE (reference sequence). This CDR3 is 14 amino acids long.

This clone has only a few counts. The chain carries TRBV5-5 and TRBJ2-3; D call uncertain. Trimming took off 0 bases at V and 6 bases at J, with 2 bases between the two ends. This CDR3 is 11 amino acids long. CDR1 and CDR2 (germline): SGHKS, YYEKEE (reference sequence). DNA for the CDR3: TGTGCCAGCAGCTTGGCGGATACGCAGTATTTT. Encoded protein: CASSLADTQYF.

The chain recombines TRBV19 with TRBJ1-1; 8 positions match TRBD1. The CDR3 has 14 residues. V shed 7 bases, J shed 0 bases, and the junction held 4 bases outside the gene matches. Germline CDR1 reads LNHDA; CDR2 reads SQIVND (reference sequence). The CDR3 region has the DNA TGTGCCAGTACCTCGGGACAGGTGAACACTGAAGCTTTCTTT. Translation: CASTSGQVNTEAFF.

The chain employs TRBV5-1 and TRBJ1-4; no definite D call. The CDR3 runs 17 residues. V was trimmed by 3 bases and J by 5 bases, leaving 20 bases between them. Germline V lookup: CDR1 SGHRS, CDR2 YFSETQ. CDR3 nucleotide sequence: TGCGCCAGCAGCTACGGACTTACCTCGAGGGAGAATGAAAAACTGTTTTTT. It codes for CASSYGLTSRENEKLFF.

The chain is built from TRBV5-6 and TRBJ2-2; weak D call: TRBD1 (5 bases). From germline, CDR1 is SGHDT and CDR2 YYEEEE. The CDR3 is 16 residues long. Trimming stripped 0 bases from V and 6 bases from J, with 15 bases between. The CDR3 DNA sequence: TGTGCCAGCAGCTTGGGGCATAGGGGATCCCCCGGGGAGCTGTTTTTT. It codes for CASSLGHRGSPGELFF.

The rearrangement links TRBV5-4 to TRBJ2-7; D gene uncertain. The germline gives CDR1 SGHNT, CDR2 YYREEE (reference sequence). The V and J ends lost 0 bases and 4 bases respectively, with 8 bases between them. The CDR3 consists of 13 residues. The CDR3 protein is CASSLDRAYEQYF. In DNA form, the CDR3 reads TGTGCCAGCAGCTTGGACCGCGCGTACGAGCAGTACTTC.

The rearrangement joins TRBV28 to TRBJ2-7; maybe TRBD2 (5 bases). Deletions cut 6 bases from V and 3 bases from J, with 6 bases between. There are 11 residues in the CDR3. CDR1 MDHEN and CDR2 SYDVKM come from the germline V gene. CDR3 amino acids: CASSEGYEQYF. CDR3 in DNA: TGTGCCAGCAGCGAGGGCTACGAGCAGTACTTC.

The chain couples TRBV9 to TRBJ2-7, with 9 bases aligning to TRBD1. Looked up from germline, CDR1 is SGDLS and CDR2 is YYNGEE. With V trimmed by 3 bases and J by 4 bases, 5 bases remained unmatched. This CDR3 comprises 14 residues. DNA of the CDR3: TGTGCCAGCAGCGCGGGACAGGGAACTTACGAGCAGTACTTC. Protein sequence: CASSAGQGTYEQYF.

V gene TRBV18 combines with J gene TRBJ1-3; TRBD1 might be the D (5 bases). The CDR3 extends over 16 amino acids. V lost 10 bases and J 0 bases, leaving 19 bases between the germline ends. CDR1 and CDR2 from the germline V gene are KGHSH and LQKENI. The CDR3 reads CATSTGKSTSGNTIYF. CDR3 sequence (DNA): TGTGCCACCTCCACAGGAAAATCTACCTCTGGAAACACCATATATTTT.

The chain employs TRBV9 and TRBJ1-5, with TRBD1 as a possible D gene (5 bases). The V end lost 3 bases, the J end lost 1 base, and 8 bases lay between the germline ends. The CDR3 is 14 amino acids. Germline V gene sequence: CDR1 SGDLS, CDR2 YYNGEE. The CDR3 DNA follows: TGTGCCAGCAGCGCCGGGGGGAGCAATCAGCCCCAGCATTTT. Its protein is CASSAGGSNQPQHF.

CDR3 sequence: CASSHRGQLDEQFF. For the CDR3, the DNA is TGTGCCAGCAGCCACCGAGGGCAGCTGGATGAGCAGTTCTTC. The chain carries TRBV7-2 and TRBJ2-1; D possibly corresponds to TRBD2 (5 bases). Germline lookup yields CDR1 SGHTA and CDR2 FQGNSA. V was clipped by 5 bases and J by 8 bases, with 16 bases between them. CDR3 length: 14 residues.

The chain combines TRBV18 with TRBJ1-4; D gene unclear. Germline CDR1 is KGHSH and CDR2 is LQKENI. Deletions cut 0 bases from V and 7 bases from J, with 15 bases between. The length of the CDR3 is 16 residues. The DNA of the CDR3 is TGTGCCAGCTCACCACCGGTTCGGGGTTTAGGTGAAAAACTGTTTTTT. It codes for CASSPPVRGLGEKLFF. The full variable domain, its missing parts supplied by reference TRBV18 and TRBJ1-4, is NAGVMQNPRHLVRRRGQEARLRCSPMKGHSHVYWYRQLPEEGLKFMVYLQKENIIDESGMPKERFSAEFPKEGPSILRIQQVVRGDSAAYFCASSPPVRGLGEKLFFGSGTQLSVL.